The 5 T cell receptor beta chains presented below share a single source sample, sequenced in a study of blood T cell repertoires in COVID-19. Sequencing was performed with immunoSEQ multiplex PCR; in TCRdb, only in-frame clones are kept and a portion is missing. The sample shows 350,000 or so clones, nearly 90% of them seen only once. The material sequenced was peripheral blood. These receptors were collected from a man between 18 and 35 years old with active or convalescent COVID-19.

Notes on this clone: A read error may produce the germline difference seen at one junction end. The CDR3 protein is CASSAHSGANVLTF. CDR3 nucleotide sequence: TGTGCCAGCAGCGCCCACTCTGGGGCCAACGTGCTGACTTTC. V and J are TRBV9 and TRBJ2-6, with D possibly TRBD1 on 5 matching bases. Germline CDR1 and CDR2: SGDLS and YYNGEE. The CDR3 totals 14 residues.

The chain uses TRBV3-1 (or the pseudogene TRBV3-2) and TRBJ2-2; D is possibly TRBD2 (5 bases). From germline, CDR1 is LGHDT and CDR2 YNNKEL (reference sequence). With 0 bases removed from V and 4 bases from J, the gap between germline ends came to 9 bases. The CDR3 has 15 residues. The CDR3 nucleotides read TGTGCCAGCAGCCAAGATCATACTAGCACCGGGGAGCTGTTTTTT. This translates into CASSQDHTSTGELFF.

This clone was seen just once. The V call is TRBV6-2 or TRBV6-3, the J call TRBJ1-3; a possible D gene is TRBD1 (6 bases). Germline V gene sequence: CDR1 MNHEY, CDR2 SVGEGT. The CDR3 spans 16 residues. Deletions cut 5 bases from V and 0 bases from J, with 14 bases between. The CDR3 loop reads CASSRTEKSSGNTIYF. The CDR3 DNA reads TGTGCCAGCAGTCGGACAGAAAAGAGCTCTGGAAACACCATATATTTT.

The chain uses TRBV10-3 and TRBJ2-1; maybe TRBD1 (6 bases). Germline CDR1 is ENHRY and CDR2 is SYGVKD. There are 14 residues in the CDR3. Trimming stripped 4 bases from V and 3 bases from J, with 10 bases between. The CDR3 here is CAISGRTDYNEQFF. DNA for the CDR3: TGTGCCATCAGTGGAAGGACAGACTACAATGAGCAGTTCTTC.

This chain links TRBV4-2 with TRBJ1-6; 7 bases map to TRBD1. V dropped 4 bases and J dropped 1; count of bases not matched to a gene: 19. The CDR3 consists of 21 residues. The V gene's germline CDR1 is LGHNA and CDR2 YNFKEQ. The CDR3 spells CASSPSSNRGPGGSYNSPLHF. The CDR3 DNA sequence: TGTGCCAGCAGCCCGTCGAGCAACAGGGGTCCAGGGGGGTCCTATAATTCACCCCTCCACTTT.